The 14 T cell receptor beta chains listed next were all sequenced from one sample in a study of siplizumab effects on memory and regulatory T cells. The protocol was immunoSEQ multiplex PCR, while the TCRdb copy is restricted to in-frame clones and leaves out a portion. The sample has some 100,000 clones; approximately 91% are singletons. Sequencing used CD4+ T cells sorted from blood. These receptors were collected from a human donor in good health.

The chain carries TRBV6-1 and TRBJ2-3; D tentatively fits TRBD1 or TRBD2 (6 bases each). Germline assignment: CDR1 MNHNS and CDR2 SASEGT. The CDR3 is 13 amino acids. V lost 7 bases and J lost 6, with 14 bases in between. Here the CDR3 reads CASIKGGWDTQYF. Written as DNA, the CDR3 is TGTGCCAGCATTAAGGGGGGATGGGATACGCAGTATTTT.

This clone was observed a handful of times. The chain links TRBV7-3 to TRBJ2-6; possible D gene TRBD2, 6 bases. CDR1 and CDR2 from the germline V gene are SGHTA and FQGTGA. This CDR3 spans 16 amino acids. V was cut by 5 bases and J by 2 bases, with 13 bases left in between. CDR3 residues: CASSPGDSTGANVLTF. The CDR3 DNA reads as TGTGCCAGCAGCCCCGGGGACTCCACTGGGGCCAACGTCCTGACTTTC.

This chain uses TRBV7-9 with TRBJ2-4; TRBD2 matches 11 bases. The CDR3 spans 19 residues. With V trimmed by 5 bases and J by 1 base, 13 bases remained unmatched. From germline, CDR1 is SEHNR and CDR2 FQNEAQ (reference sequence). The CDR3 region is CASSPLFSGGARAKNIQYF. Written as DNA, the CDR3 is TGTGCCAGCAGCCCTCTGTTTAGCGGGGGGGCTAGGGCCAAAAACATTCAGTACTTC.

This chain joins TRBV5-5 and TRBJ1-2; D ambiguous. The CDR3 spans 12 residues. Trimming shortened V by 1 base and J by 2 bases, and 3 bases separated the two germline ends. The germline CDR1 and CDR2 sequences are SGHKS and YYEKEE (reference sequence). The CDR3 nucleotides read TGTGCCAGCAGCTTGATAAACTATGGCTACACCTTC. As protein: CASSLINYGYTF.

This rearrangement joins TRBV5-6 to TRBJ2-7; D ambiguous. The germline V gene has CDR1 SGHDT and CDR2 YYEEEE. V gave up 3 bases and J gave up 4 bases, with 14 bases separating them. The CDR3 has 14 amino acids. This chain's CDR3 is CASSWTQSPYEQYF. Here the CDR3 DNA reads TGTGCCAGCAGCTGGACCCAGAGTCCATACGAGCAGTACTTC.

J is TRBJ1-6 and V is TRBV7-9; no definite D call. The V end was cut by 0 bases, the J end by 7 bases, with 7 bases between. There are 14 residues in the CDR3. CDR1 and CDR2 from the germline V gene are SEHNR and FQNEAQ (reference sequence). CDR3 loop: CASSLAQENSPLHF. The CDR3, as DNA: TGTGCCAGCAGCTTAGCTCAAGAAAATTCACCCCTCCACTTT.

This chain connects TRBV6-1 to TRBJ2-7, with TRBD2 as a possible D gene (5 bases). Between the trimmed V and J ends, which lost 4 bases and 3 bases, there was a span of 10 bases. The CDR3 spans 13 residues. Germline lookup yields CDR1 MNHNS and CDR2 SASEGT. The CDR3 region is CASSGGNFYEQYF. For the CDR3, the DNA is TGTGCCAGCAGTGGAGGGAATTTCTACGAGCAGTACTTC.

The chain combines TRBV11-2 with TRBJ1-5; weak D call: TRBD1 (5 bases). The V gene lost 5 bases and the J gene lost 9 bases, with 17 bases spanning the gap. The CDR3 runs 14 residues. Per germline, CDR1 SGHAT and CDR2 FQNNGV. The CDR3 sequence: CASSTQGELGPQHF. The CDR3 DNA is TGTGCCAGCAGCACTCAGGGTGAGCTTGGGCCCCAGCATTTT. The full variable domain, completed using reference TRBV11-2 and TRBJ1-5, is EAGVAQSPRYKIIEKRQSVAFWCNPISGHATLYWYQQILGQGPKLLIQFQNNGVVDDSQLPKDRFSAERLKGVDSTLKIQPAKLEDSAVYLCASSTQGELGPQHFGDGTRLSIL.

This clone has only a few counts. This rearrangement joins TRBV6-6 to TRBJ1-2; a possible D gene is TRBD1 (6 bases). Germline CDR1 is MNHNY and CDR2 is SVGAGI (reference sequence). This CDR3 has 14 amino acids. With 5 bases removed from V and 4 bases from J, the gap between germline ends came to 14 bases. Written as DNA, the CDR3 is TGTGCCAGCAGTCCCCCCGGGACACCCTATGGCTACACCTTC. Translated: CASSPPGTPYGYTF.

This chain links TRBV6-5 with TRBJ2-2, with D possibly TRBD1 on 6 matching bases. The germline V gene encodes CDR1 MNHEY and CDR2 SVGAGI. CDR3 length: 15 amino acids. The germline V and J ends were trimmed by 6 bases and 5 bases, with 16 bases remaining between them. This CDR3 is CASSTTGVDTGELFF. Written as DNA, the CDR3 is TGTGCCAGCAGCACGACAGGAGTTGATACCGGGGAGCTGTTTTTT.

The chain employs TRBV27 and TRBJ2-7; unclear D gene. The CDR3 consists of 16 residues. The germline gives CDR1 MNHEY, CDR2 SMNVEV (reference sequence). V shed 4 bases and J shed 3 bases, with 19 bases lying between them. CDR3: CASSSRPSTMSYEQYF. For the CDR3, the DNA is TGTGCCAGCAGTTCAAGACCCAGCACAATGAGCTACGAGCAGTACTTC.

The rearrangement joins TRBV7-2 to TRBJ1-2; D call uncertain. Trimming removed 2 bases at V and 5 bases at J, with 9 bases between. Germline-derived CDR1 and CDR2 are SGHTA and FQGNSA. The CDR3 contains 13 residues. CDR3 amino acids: CASSLRPDYGYTF. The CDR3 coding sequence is TGTGCCAGCAGCTTAAGGCCAGATTATGGCTACACCTTC.

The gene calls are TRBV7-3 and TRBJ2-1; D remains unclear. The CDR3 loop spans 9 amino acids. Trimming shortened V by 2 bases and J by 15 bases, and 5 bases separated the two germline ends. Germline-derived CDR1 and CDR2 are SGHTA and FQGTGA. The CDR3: CASSLWRFF. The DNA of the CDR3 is TGTGCCAGCAGCTTATGGCGGTTCTTC. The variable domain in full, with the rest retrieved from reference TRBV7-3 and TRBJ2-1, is GAGVSQTPSNKVTEKGKYVELRCDPISGHTALYWYRQSLGQGPEFLIYFQGTGAADDSGLPNDRFFAVRPEGSVSTLKIQRTERGDSAVYLCASSLWRFFGPGTRLTVL.

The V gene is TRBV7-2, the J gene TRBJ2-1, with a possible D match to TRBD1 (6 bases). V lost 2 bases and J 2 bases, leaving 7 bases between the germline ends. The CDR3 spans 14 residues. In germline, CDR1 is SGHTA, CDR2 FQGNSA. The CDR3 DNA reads TGTGCCAGCAGCTTAACAGGGACCTACAATGAGCAGTTCTTC. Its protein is CASSLTGTYNEQFF.